Listed here are 8 T cell receptor beta chains from one sample, sequenced in a study of T cell responses to AZD1222 COVID-19 vaccine. This table comes from immunoSEQ multiplex PCR, and its TCRdb copy is limited to in-frame clones, with some not included. The sample holds 150,000 to 200,000 clones, approximately 90% seen once. The material was peripheral blood, obtained 28 days after the second dose of the MenACWY control vaccine. These receptor sequences come from an adult who received the MenACWY meningococcal vaccine as a control.

The gene calls are TRBV24-1 and TRBJ1-2; D is uncertain. Germline CDR1 KGHDR, CDR2 SFDVKD. Trimming removed 0 bases from V and 5 bases from J, with 9 bases in between. The length of the CDR3 is 14 residues. The CDR3 protein is CATSDLDKTYGYTF. The DNA of the CDR3 is TGTGCCACCAGTGATTTGGACAAGACATATGGCTACACCTTC.

As for this clone: Other DNA sequences in this sample translate to the same CDR3. The V and J genes are TRBV24-1 and TRBJ2-6; the D is unclear. CDR1 and CDR2 (germline): KGHDR, SFDVKD. V lost 5 bases, J lost 4 bases, and 8 bases lay in between. CDR3 length: 14 residues. The CDR3 bases are TGTGCCACCAGTGGGCCCTCCGGGGCCAACGTCCTGACTTTC. It encodes CATSGPSGANVLTF.

The J gene is TRBJ2-7, the V gene TRBV20-1; 7 positions match TRBD1. Germline lookup yields CDR1 DFQATT and CDR2 SNEGSKA (reference sequence). The CDR3 runs to 11 residues. V was clipped by 5 bases and J by 3 bases; unmatched bases: 1. In DNA, the CDR3 is TGCAGTGCTCGGACAGGCTACGAGCAGTACTTC. This sequence encodes CSARTGYEQYF.

In this sample, this clone turned up once. The V call is TRBV9, the J call TRBJ2-1; tentatively, D is TRBD1 (5 bases). CDR3 size: 15 residues. Germline CDR1 reads SGDLS; CDR2 reads YYNGEE. V dropped 0 bases and J dropped 2 bases, with 9 bases sitting between them. In nucleotides, the CDR3 is TGTGCCAGCAGCGTAGCAGGGAACCCCTACAATGAGCAGTTCTTC. Translation: CASSVAGNPYNEQFF.

This rearrangement joins TRBV28 to TRBJ2-3; 8 bases are a match to TRBD2. This CDR3 spans 15 amino acids. CDR1 and CDR2 from the germline V gene are MDHEN and SYDVKM. The ends lost 3 bases at V and 5 bases at J; junction bases unmatched: 7. The chain's CDR3 is CASSFERERIDTQYF. CDR3 sequence (DNA): TGTGCCAGCAGTTTTGAGCGGGAGCGTATAGATACGCAGTATTTT.

This clone was picked up a small number of times. This chain uses TRBV30 with TRBJ2-1; 8 bases map to TRBD2. The V gene's germline CDR1 is GTSNPN and CDR2 SVGIG (reference sequence). The J segment lost 4 bases and the V segment lost 4 bases, leaving 9 bases of the junction unmatched. The CDR3 totals 15 residues. The DNA of the CDR3 is TGTGCCTGGACCTACCTTAGCGGGGTGTACAATGAGCAGTTCTTC. It codes for CAWTYLSGVYNEQFF.

The chain uses TRBV7-9 and TRBJ2-7; weak D call: TRBD1 (6 bases). The CDR3 is 12 amino acids. V lost 3 bases to trimming and J lost 9 bases, with 12 bases between them. Germline V CDR1 and CDR2: SEHNR, FQNEAQ (reference sequence). The CDR3 here is CASSFVQGGQYF. The CDR3 DNA sequence: TGTGCCAGCAGCTTCGTTCAAGGGGGGCAGTACTTC.

The rearrangement uses TRBV19 and TRBJ1-5; possibly TRBD1 for D (5 bases). The CDR3 is 15 amino acids. CDR1 is LNHDA and CDR2 is SQIVND in the germline V gene (reference sequence). V was clipped by 5 bases and J by 7 bases, with 18 bases between them. The CDR3 sequence is CASSRSLGVWQPQHF. CDR3 in DNA: TGTGCCAGTAGTCGCTCCTTGGGGGTTTGGCAGCCCCAGCATTTT.